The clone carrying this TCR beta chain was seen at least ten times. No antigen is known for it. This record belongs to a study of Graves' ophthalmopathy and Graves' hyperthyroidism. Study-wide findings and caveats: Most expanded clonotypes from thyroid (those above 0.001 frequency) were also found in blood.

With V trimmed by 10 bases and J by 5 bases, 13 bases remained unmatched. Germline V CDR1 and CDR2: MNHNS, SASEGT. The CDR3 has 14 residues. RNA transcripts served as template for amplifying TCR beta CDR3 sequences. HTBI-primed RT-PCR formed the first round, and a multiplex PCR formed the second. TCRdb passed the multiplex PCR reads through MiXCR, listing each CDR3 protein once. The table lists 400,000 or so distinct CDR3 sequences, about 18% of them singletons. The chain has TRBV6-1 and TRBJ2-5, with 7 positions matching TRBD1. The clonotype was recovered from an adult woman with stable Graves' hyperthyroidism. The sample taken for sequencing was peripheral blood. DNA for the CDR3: TGTGCCAACGACAGGACAGGTTGGGGGGAGACCCAGTACTTC. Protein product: CANDRTGWGETQYF.